This paragraph covers one T cell receptor beta chain sequence. These data come from a study of blood T cell repertoires in COVID-19. Germline V CDR1 and CDR2: SGHTA, FQGNSA. The length of the CDR3 is 14 residues. V gave up 3 bases and J gave up 4 bases; unmatched junction bases: 5. The authors' processing: Nucleated cell counts were estimated from reference gene primer amplification. Repertoires were generated with immunoSEQ multiplex PCR, while TCRdb's copy carries only in-frame clones and drops some. V, J and clone size derive from that table, while D and trimming were established from the DNA sequence. The top ten clones hold 1.5% to 2% of a sample with 250,000 to 400,000 clones, approximately 89% of them seen once.

Sequencing used peripheral blood. The V gene is TRBV7-2, the J gene TRBJ2-5, with 7 bases lining up with TRBD1. The receptor comes from a woman aged 25 to 45 with COVID-19, enrolled during active disease. CDR3 in amino acids: CASSLTGLGETQYF. The CDR3 nucleotides are TGTGCCAGCAGCTTGACAGGGTTGGGAGAGACCCAGTACTTC. The whole variable domain, filled in from reference TRBV7-2 and TRBJ2-5, reads GAGVSQSPSNKVTEKGKDVELRCDPISGHTALYWYRQSLGQGLEFLIYFQGNSAPDKSGLPSDRFSAERTGGSVSTLTIQRTQQEDSAVYLCASSLTGLGETQYFGPGTRLLVL.